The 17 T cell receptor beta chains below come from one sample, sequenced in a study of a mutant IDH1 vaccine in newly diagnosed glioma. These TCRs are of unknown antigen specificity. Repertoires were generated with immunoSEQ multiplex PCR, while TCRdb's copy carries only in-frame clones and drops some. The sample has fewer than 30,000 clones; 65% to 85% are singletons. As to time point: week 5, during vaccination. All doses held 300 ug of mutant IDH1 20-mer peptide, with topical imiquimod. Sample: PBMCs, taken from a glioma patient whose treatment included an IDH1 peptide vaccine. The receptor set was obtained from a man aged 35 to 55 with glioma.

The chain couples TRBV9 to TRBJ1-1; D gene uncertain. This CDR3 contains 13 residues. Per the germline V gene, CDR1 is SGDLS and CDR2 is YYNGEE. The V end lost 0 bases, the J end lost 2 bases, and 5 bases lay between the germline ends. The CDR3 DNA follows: TGTGCCAGCAGCGTAGAGGGTAACACTGAAGCTTTCTTT. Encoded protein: CASSVEGNTEAFF.

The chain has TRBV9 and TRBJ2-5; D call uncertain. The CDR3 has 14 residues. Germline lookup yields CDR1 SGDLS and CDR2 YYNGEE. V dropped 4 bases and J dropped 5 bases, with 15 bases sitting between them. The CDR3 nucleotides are TGTGCCAGCAGCTCAACAAGTACCGGGGAGACCCAGTACTTC. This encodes CASSSTSTGETQYF.

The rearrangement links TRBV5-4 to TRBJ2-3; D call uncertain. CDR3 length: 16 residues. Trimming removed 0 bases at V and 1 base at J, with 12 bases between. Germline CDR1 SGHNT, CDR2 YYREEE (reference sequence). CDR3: CASSLAGPARTDTQYF. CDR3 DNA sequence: TGTGCCAGCAGCTTGGCCGGCCCAGCACGCACAGATACGCAGTATTTT.

Written as DNA, the CDR3 is TGTGCCAGCAGCTATTTACGACAGGGGCGCAGGAACACTGAAGCTTTCTTT. Its translation is CASSYLRQGRRNTEAFF. The chain combines TRBV7-9 with TRBJ1-1; 8 bases align to TRBD1. The J segment lost 1 base and the V segment lost 4 bases, leaving 11 bases of the junction unmatched. The CDR3 consists of 17 residues. Germline V gives CDR1 SEHNR, CDR2 FQNEAQ (reference sequence).

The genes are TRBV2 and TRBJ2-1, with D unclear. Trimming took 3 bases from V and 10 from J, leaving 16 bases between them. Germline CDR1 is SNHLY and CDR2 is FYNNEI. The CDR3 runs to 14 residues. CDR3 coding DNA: TGTGCCAGCAGTGACCCAGACGTGACCCAAGAGCAGTTCTTC. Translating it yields CASSDPDVTQEQFF.

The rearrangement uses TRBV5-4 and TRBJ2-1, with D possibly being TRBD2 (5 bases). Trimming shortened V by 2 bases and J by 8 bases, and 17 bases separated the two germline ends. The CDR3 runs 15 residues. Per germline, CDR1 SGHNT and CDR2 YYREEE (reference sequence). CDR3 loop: CASSLSREGRDEQFF. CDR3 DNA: TGTGCCAGCAGCTTAAGCCGGGAAGGGAGAGATGAGCAGTTCTTC.

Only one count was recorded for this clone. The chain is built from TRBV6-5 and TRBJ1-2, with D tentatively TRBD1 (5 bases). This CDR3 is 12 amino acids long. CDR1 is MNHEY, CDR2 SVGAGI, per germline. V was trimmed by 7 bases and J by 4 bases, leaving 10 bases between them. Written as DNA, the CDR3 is TGTGCCAGCAAGGGGATTTTCTATGGCTACACCTTC. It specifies CASKGIFYGYTF.

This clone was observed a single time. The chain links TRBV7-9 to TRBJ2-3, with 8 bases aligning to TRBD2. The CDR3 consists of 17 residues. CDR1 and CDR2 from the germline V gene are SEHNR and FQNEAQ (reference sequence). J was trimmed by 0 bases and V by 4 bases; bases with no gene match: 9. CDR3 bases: TGTGCCAGCAGCTCTCGAACTAGCGGAGGGAGCACAGATACGCAGTATTTT. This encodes CASSSRTSGGSTDTQYF.

The CDR3 region has the DNA TGTGCCAGCAGTTACTCTTCTGGGGCCAACGTCCTGACTTTC. Encoded protein: CASSYSSGANVLTF. This chain uses TRBV6-6 with TRBJ2-6; no clear D. V dropped 0 bases and J dropped 1 base, with 1 base sitting between them. Per the germline V gene, CDR1 is MNHNY and CDR2 is SVGAGI (reference sequence). The CDR3 is made up of 14 amino acids.

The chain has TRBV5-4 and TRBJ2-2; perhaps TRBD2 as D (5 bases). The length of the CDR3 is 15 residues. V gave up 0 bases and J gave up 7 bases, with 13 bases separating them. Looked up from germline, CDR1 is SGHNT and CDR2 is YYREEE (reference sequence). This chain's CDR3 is CASSLGLGEGGELFF. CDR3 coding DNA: TGTGCCAGCAGCTTGGGTCTAGGAGAGGGCGGGGAGCTGTTTTTT.

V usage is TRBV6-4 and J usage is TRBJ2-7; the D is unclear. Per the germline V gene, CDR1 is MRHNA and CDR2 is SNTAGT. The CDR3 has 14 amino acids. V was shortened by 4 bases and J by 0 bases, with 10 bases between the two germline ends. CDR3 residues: CASSVVATSYEQYF. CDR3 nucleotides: TGTGCCAGCAGTGTTGTTGCGACCTCCTACGAGCAGTACTTC.

Here the CDR3 reads CASSPRGLYTGELFF. The CDR3 DNA follows: TGTGCCAGCAGCCCAAGGGGGCTTTACACCGGGGAGCTGTTTTTT. This chain connects TRBV27 to TRBJ2-2, with 7 bases fitting TRBD1. The CDR3 consists of 15 residues. CDR1 and CDR2 (germline): MNHEY, SMNVEV (reference sequence). J was trimmed by 3 bases and V by 6 bases; bases with no gene match: 7.

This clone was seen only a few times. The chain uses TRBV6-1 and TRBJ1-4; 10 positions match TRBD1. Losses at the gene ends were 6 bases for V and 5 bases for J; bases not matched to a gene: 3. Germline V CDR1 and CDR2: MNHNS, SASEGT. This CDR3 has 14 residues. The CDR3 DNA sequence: TGTGCCAGCAGGGCGGGACAGGGGAATGAAAAACTGTTTTTT. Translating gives CASRAGQGNEKLFF.

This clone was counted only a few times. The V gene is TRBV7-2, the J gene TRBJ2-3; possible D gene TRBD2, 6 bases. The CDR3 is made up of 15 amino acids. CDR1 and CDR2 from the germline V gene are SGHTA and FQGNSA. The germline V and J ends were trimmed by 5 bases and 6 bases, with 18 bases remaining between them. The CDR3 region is CASSLGGAGMDTQYF. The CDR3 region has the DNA TGTGCCAGCAGCCTCGGAGGGGCGGGAATGGATACGCAGTATTTT.

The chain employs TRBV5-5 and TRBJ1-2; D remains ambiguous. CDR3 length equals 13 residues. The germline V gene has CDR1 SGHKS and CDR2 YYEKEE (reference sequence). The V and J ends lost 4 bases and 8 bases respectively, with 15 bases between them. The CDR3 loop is CASSDEGFLGYTF. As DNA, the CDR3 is TGTGCCAGCAGCGATGAAGGTTTTTTGGGCTACACCTTC.

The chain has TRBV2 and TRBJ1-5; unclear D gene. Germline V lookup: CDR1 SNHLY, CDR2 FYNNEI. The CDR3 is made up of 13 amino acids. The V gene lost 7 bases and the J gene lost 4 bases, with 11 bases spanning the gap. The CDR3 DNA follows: TGTGCCAGCAACCTTAGTCCTAATCAGCCCCAGCATTTT. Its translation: CASNLSPNQPQHF.

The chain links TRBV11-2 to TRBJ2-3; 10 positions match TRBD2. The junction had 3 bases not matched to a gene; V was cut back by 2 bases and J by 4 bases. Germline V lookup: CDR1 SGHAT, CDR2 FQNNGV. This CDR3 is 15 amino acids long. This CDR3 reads CASSLRLAGADTQYF. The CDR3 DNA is TGTGCCAGCAGCTTAAGGCTAGCGGGAGCAGATACGCAGTATTTT.